This TCR beta chain was obtained from a study of blood T cell repertoires in COVID-19. For the study at large: T cells, B-cell-depleted T cells, or PBMCs supplied cDNA or gDNA.

Trimming took off 2 bases at V and 5 bases at J, with 3 bases between the two ends. Germline CDR1 is GTSNPN and CDR2 is SVGIG (reference sequence). The CDR3 totals 10 residues. In the authors' workflow: Counts of nucleated cells, estimated from reference gene primer amplification, were obtained. Generated by immunoSEQ multiplex PCR, the TCRdb table keeps only in-frame clones and is missing some. The V and J calls and clone size are taken from that table; D and trimming were inferred from the DNA. The data show some 200,000 clones, with approximately 83% seen just once and about 2.3% held by the top ten.

The chain combines TRBV30 with TRBJ2-5; the D is unclear. This TCR was recovered from an older woman with acute or convalescent COVID-19. Sequenced: peripheral blood. The CDR3 DNA follows: TGTGCCTGGAGTCGGGAGACCCAGTACTTC. Translating it yields CAWSRETQYF.